The next 32 T cell receptor beta chains were all read from a single sample in a study of human T cells and chemical hapten exposure. Time point reported: patch test 1, 2 weeks after DPC sensitization. The treatment: therapeutic diphenylcyclopropenone sensitization with weekly scalp DPC. MiXCR was run by TCRdb on the RACE reads, yielding one entry per CDR3 protein. The sample holds about 340,000 distinct CDR3 sequences, around 7% seen once. The sequencing here drew on whole blood, taken in connection with sensitization to the hapten diphenylcyclopropenone (DPC). The receptors shown here come from a woman aged 18-35 years with alopecia areata. Some clones in this sample may be carry-over from other donors' samples.

This clonotype was detected ten times or more. This chain connects TRBV6-5 to TRBJ2-6; the D is unclear. The CDR3 runs to 19 residues. The germline V gene has CDR1 MNHEY and CDR2 SVGAGI. V was shortened by 0 bases and J by 3 bases, with 18 bases between the two germline ends. CDR3 in DNA: TGTGCCAGCAGTTACTCGAAGGCAGGACCAGTCGGTGGGGCCAACGTCCTGACTTTC. Translated, it gives CASSYSKAGPVGGANVLTF.

The chain is built from TRBV6-1 and TRBJ1-1, with D maybe TRBD1 (6 bases). This CDR3 is 14 amino acids long. The ends were cut back, 7 bases at V and 1 base at J, with 13 bases in the middle. Per the germline V gene, CDR1 is MNHNS and CDR2 is SASEGT. CDR3 in DNA: TGTGCCAGCATCACAGGGTCAACGAACACTGAAGCTTTCTTT. It is translated as CASITGSTNTEAFF.

This clonotype was seen a few times. The CDR3 loop is CASSPHEARGTGELFF. The DNA for the CDR3 is TGTGCCAGCAGCCCCCATGAGGCCAGAGGCACCGGGGAGCTGTTTTTT. The gene calls are TRBV6-5 and TRBJ2-2, with D unresolved. This CDR3 has 16 residues. Trimming removed 6 bases at V and 4 bases at J, with 18 bases between. Germline V CDR1 and CDR2: MNHEY, SVGAGI.

The rearrangement uses TRBV4-3 and TRBJ2-7; 9 nucleotides agree with TRBD1. Per germline, CDR1 LGHNA and CDR2 YSLEER. With 3 bases clipped from V and 3 bases from J, the junction kept 6 bases outside the gene matches. The CDR3 consists of 15 residues. CDR3 sequence reads: CASSQGQGDFYEQYF. CDR3 sequence (DNA): TGCGCCAGCAGCCAGGGACAGGGCGATTTCTACGAGCAGTACTTC.

On this clonotype: Mismatch with germline at one junction end may stem from a read error. The chain is built from TRBV5-1 and TRBJ1-6; D may be TRBD1 (5 bases). The germline CDR1 and CDR2 sequences are SGHRS and YFSETQ. The CDR3 runs to 15 residues. CDR3 sequence reads: CASSLSAGRNSPLRF. DNA of the CDR3: TGCGCCAGCAGCTTGTCTGCAGGGCGGAATTCACCCCTCCGCTTT.

This clonotype was observed a few times. V and J are TRBV4-3 and TRBJ1-1; D ambiguous. V was shortened by 4 bases and J by 0 bases, with 9 bases between the two germline ends. From germline, CDR1 is LGHNA and CDR2 YSLEER. CDR3 length equals 14 residues. The CDR3 nucleotides read TGCGCCAGCAGCCCCGATTGGATGAACACTGAAGCTTTCTTT. This gives the protein CASSPDWMNTEAFF.

The J gene is TRBJ1-2, the V gene TRBV20-1; tentatively, D is TRBD1 (6 bases). CDR3 size: 13 residues. With 5 bases removed from V and 4 bases from J, the gap between germline ends came to 14 bases. CDR1 and CDR2 (germline): DFQATT, SNEGSKA (reference sequence). CDR3: CSARHSQGYGYTF. The CDR3 DNA reads as TGCAGTGCTCGACACTCACAGGGCTATGGCTACACCTTC.

The table lists this clonotype with many counts. V and J are TRBV6-1 and TRBJ2-3; possible D gene TRBD1, 6 bases. This CDR3 contains 15 residues. From germline, CDR1 is MNHNS and CDR2 SASEGT. Trimming cost V 2 bases and J 1 base, with 10 bases left between them. The CDR3, as DNA: TGTGCCAGCAGTGAAATCCCAGGGGGCACAGATACGCAGTATTTT. Residues: CASSEIPGGTDTQYF.

This clonotype was detected only a few times. V gene TRBV18 combines with J gene TRBJ1-6; no clear D gene. The ends were cut back, 2 bases at V and 7 bases at J, with 6 bases in the middle. CDR1 and CDR2 from the germline V gene are KGHSH and LQKENI. CDR3 size: 13 residues. The chain's CDR3 is CASSPTRNSPLHF. Written as DNA, the CDR3 is TGTGCCAGCTCACCAACTCGGAATTCACCCCTCCACTTT.

This clonotype has only a few counts. The gene calls are TRBV5-1 and TRBJ2-3, with D possibly matching TRBD2 (6 bases). The germline CDR1 and CDR2 sequences are SGHRS and YFSETQ. The length of the CDR3 is 16 residues. Trimming left V 4 bases short and J 2 bases short, with 17 bases between. The CDR3 loop is CASSPPPGGPTDTQYF. The CDR3 DNA is TGCGCCAGCAGCCCACCGCCCGGGGGACCCACAGATACGCAGTATTTT.

This clonotype was recorded at least ten times. The CDR3 DNA reads TGTGCCAGCAGCGTCACCGGGGAGCTGTTTTTT. This gives the protein CASSVTGELFF. The rearrangement links TRBV7-3 to TRBJ2-2; unclear D gene. V shed 5 bases and J shed 4 bases, with 2 bases lying between them. The germline V gene encodes CDR1 SGHTA and CDR2 FQGTGA. The CDR3 has 11 amino acids.

Many counts were recorded for this clonotype. V is TRBV6-2 or TRBV6-3 and J is TRBJ1-5; possibly TRBD1 for D (6 bases). The germline CDR1 and CDR2 sequences are MNHEY and SVGEGT. This CDR3 is built from 14 residues. Trimming shortened V by 5 bases and J by 1 base, and 9 bases separated the two germline ends. CDR3 nucleotides: TGTGCCAGCAGTCGGGACACAAGCAATCAGCCCCAGCATTTT. Residues: CASSRDTSNQPQHF.

The V and J genes are TRBV20-1 and TRBJ1-6; a possible D gene is TRBD1 (5 bases). The CDR3 extends over 17 amino acids. Germline V gives CDR1 DFQATT, CDR2 SNEGSKA (reference sequence). Trimming shortened V by 3 bases and J by 2 bases, and 17 bases separated the two germline ends. Written as DNA, the CDR3 is TGCAGTGCTAGGAAATTAGGAGGGGACCCCTATAATTCACCCCTCCACTTT. It yields the protein CSARKLGGDPYNSPLHF.

This clonotype was seen only a few times. CDR3 nucleotides: TGTGCCACCCGACTCCCCGGGGAGCTGTTTTTT. Translation gives CATRLPGELFF. V and J are TRBV6-1 and TRBJ2-2; D gene uncertain. CDR1 MNHNS and CDR2 SASEGT come from the germline V gene. Trimming stripped 10 bases from V and 6 bases from J, with 9 bases between. This CDR3 is 11 amino acids long.

The chain employs TRBV10-3 and TRBJ1-6; D is perhaps TRBD1 (5 bases). Germline CDR1 ENHRY, CDR2 SYGVKD. There are 15 residues in the CDR3. The V end lost 0 bases, the J end lost 12 bases, and 15 bases lay between the germline ends. The CDR3 sequence: CAISESGVSPGPLHF. The CDR3 nucleotides read TGTGCCATCAGTGAGTCGGGGGTATCACCTGGACCCCTCCACTTT.

This clonotype was observed many times. The V and J genes are TRBV7-3 and TRBJ2-2, with D hard to call. Trimming took off 4 bases at V and 1 base at J, with 16 bases between the two ends. This CDR3 spans 17 amino acids. Per the germline V gene, CDR1 is SGHTA and CDR2 is FQGTGA. The CDR3 spells CASSWGLGPKNTGELFF. The CDR3 coding sequence is TGTGCCAGCAGCTGGGGTCTCGGGCCAAAGAACACCGGGGAGCTGTTTTTT.

This clonotype was seen repeatedly, ten times or more. The CDR3 region is CASSQGTGYEQYF. DNA for the CDR3: TGCGCCAGCAGCCAAGGGACAGGGTACGAGCAGTACTTC. V usage is TRBV4-3 and J usage is TRBJ2-7; 8 bases agree with TRBD1. The V segment lost 1 base and the J segment 4 bases; nucleotides outside the gene matches: 0. CDR1 is LGHNA and CDR2 is YSLEER in the germline V gene. This CDR3 is built from 13 residues.

The V call is TRBV2, the J call TRBJ2-2, with 8 bases matching TRBD1. The V segment lost 11 bases and the J segment 3 bases; nucleotides outside the gene matches: 8. Looked up from germline, CDR1 is SNHLY and CDR2 is FYNNEI. The CDR3 runs to 14 residues. The chain's CDR3 is CACFQGADTGELFF. CDR3 bases: TGTGCCTGCTTTCAGGGGGCAGACACCGGGGAGCTGTTTTTT.

This clonotype occurred a few times. The gene calls are TRBV7-8 and TRBJ1-5; unclear D gene. Looked up from germline, CDR1 is SGHVS and CDR2 is FQNEAQ. The CDR3 has 15 residues. Trimming pared 1 base from V and 7 bases from J, leaving 14 bases between. CDR3 coding DNA: TGTGCCAGCAGCTTAGGGCCCGGACTGGGGCAGCCCCAGCATTTT. Translation: CASSLGPGLGQPQHF. The full variable domain, rest sourced from reference TRBV7-8 and TRBJ1-5, is GAGVSQSPRYKVAKRGQDVALRCDPISGHVSLFWYQQALGQGPEFLTYFQNEAQLDKSGLPSDRFFAERPEGSVSTLKIQRTQQEDSAVYLCASSLGPGLGQPQHFGDGTRLSIL.

This clonotype has more than one count but fewer than ten. CDR3 sequence (DNA): TGTGCCAGCAGTCTTACGGCCAGCGCTTATAGCAATCAGCCCCAGCATTTT. Its protein is CASSLTASAYSNQPQHF. J is TRBJ1-5 and V is TRBV6-2 or TRBV6-3, with no clear D. The CDR3 runs 17 residues. V lost 5 bases and J lost 0, with 17 bases in between. Germline V lookup: CDR1 MNHEY, CDR2 SVGEGT.

This clonotype was seen a few times. The CDR3 sequence: CASSSDRRSSYNSPLHF. In nucleotides, the CDR3 is TGTGCCAGCAGCTCTGACAGGAGAAGCTCCTATAATTCACCCCTCCACTTT. This chain links TRBV14 with TRBJ1-6, with D possibly TRBD1 on 6 matching bases. The CDR3 extends over 17 amino acids. V lost 5 bases and J lost 0, with 14 bases in between. Germline V CDR1 and CDR2: SGHDN, FVKESK.

Many counts were recorded for this clonotype. This sequence joins TRBV4-1 and TRBJ2-7; D may be TRBD2 (6 bases). Germline V gene sequence: CDR1 MGHRA, CDR2 YSYEKL. The CDR3 is made up of 15 amino acids. V lost 4 bases, J lost 6 bases, and 19 bases lay in between. CDR3 in amino acids: CASSLRQTSRSEQYF. The CDR3 region has the DNA TGCGCCAGCAGCCTTCGACAGACTAGTCGGTCCGAGCAGTACTTC.

This clonotype was seen ten or more times. The chain links TRBV7-9 to TRBJ1-1; D might be TRBD1 (6 bases). The V gene's germline CDR1 is SEHNR and CDR2 FQNEAQ (reference sequence). V shed 5 bases and J shed 3 bases, with 16 bases lying between them. This CDR3 contains 15 residues. The CDR3: CASSTPDSLDTEAFF. The CDR3 coding sequence is TGTGCCAGCAGCACACCGGACAGTTTAGACACTGAAGCTTTCTTT.

The chain uses TRBV27 and TRBJ2-3, with D hard to call. There are 14 residues in the CDR3. V was cut by 5 bases and J by 6 bases, with 15 bases left in between. The germline V gene encodes CDR1 MNHEY and CDR2 SMNVEV (reference sequence). CDR3 residues: CASSGRIFGDTQYF. The DNA for the CDR3 is TGTGCCAGCAGTGGCAGGATCTTTGGGGATACGCAGTATTTT.

The chain joins TRBV5-6 to TRBJ1-2; the D is unclear. The CDR3 sequence is 13 residues long. Germline V gives CDR1 SGHDT, CDR2 YYEEEE. V was trimmed by 4 bases and J by 5 bases, leaving 12 bases between them. The CDR3 loop reads CASSRLGEYGYTF. The CDR3 nucleotides read TGTGCCAGCAGCCGTTTGGGCGAGTATGGCTACACCTTC.

This clonotype turned up a few times. The V and J genes are TRBV6-2 or TRBV6-3 and TRBJ1-2, with D uncertain. Germline V gene sequence: CDR1 MNHEY, CDR2 SVGEGT. The CDR3 totals 13 residues. V lost 5 bases, J lost 5 bases, and 12 bases lay in between. CDR3 DNA: TGTGCCAGCAGTCGGACGGCAGCTTATGGCTACACCTTC. Translation gives CASSRTAAYGYTF.

This clonotype appeared a few times. V gene TRBV18 combines with J gene TRBJ2-7; weak D call: TRBD2 (6 bases). Germline V gene lookup returns CDR1 KGHSH and CDR2 LQKENI. CDR3 length equals 14 residues. V was pared by 5 bases and J by 0 bases, with 11 bases between. The CDR3 here is CASSIPGSSYEQYF. CDR3 coding DNA: TGTGCCAGCTCAATCCCCGGGAGCTCCTACGAGCAGTACTTC. The complete variable domain, with remaining parts taken from reference TRBV18 and TRBJ2-7, reads NAGVMQNPRHLVRRRGQEARLRCSPMKGHSHVYWYRQLPEEGLKFMVYLQKENIIDESGMPKERFSAEFPKEGPSILRIQQVVRGDSAAYFCASSIPGSSYEQYFGPGTRLTVT.

This chain connects TRBV6-5 to TRBJ1-6, with 7 bases aligning to TRBD1. Trimming cost V 6 bases and J 10 bases; bases outside gene matches: 9. The CDR3 extends over 14 amino acids. The V gene's germline CDR1 is MNHEY and CDR2 SVGAGI. CDR3 bases: TGTGCCAGCAGCCCTGGGGAGGGGGCGTCACCCCTCCACTTT. Amino acids: CASSPGEGASPLHF.

The table lists this clonotype with a few counts. One junction end disagrees with the germline gene, perhaps due to a read error. This chain links TRBV2 with TRBJ2-5; 10 bases line up with TRBD2. The CDR3 runs 15 residues. Per the germline V gene, CDR1 is SNHLY and CDR2 is FYNNEI. CDR3 in DNA: TGTGCCAGCAAATTAGCGGGGGGAACTCAAGGGACCCAGTACTTC. Its protein is CASKLAGGTQGTQYF. Complete variable domain (other parts from reference TRBV2 and TRBJ2-5): EPEVTQTPSHQVTQMGQEVILRCVPISNHLYFYWYRQILGQKVEFLVSFYNNEISEKSEIFDDQFSVERPDGSNFTLKIRSTKLEDSAMYFCASKLAGGTQGTQYFGPGTRLLVL.

The J gene is TRBJ2-7, the V gene TRBV14; 7 bases align to TRBD1. This CDR3 comprises 13 residues. Germline V lookup: CDR1 SGHDN, CDR2 FVKESK. After removal of 5 bases from V and 4 bases from J, the junction contained 5 bases not matched to a gene. The DNA of the CDR3 is TGTGCCAGCAGCAAAAGGGGGCTATACGAGCAGTACTTC. It specifies CASSKRGLYEQYF.

There are many counts of this clonotype. The chain couples TRBV20-1 to TRBJ1-5; 7 bases align to TRBD1. There are 15 residues in the CDR3. Germline trimming cut 6 bases from V and 1 base from J; bases unmatched to any gene: 9. Germline V gene data show CDR1 as DFQATT and CDR2 as SNEGSKA (reference sequence). The CDR3 region is CSARRQGSSNQPQHF. The CDR3 DNA sequence: TGCAGTGCCAGGAGACAGGGTTCGAGCAATCAGCCCCAGCATTTT.

The chain combines TRBV4-3 with TRBJ2-4; TRBD2 might be the D (5 bases). The germline V gene encodes CDR1 LGHNA and CDR2 YSLEER. The CDR3 contains 16 residues. Trimming took 0 bases from V and 8 from J, leaving 17 bases between them. The CDR3: CASSQDYRDSVDIQYF. The CDR3 nucleotides are TGCGCCAGCAGCCAAGATTACCGGGATTCGGTGGACATTCAGTACTTC.